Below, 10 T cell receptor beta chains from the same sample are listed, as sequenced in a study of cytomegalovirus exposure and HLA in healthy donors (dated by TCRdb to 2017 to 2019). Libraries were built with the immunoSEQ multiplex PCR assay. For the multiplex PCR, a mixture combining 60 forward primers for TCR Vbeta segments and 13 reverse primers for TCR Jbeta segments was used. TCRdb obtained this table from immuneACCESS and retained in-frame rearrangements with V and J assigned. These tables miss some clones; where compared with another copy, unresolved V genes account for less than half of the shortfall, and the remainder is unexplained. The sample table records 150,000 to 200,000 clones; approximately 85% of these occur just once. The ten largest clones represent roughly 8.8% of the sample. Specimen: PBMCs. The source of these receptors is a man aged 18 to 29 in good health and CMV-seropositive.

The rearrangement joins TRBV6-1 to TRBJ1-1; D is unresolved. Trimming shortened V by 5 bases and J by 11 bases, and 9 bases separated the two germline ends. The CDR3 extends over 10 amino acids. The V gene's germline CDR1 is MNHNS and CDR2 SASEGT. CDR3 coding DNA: TGTGCCAGCAGTTCGACCGGGGCTTTCTTT. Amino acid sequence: CASSSTGAFF.

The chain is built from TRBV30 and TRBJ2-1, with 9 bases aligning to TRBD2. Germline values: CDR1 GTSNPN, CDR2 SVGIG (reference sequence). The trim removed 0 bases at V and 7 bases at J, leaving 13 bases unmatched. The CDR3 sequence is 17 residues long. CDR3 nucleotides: TGTGCCTGGAGTGTACCTCGCGGGGGGGCCTTTGGGAATGAGCAGTTCTTC. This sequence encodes CAWSVPRGGAFGNEQFF.

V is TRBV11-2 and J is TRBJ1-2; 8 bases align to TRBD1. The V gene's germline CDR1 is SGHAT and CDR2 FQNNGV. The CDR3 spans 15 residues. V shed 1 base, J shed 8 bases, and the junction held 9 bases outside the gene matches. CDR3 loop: CASSLGADRAGGYTF. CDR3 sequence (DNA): TGTGCCAGCAGCTTAGGTGCGGACAGGGCAGGCGGCTACACCTTC. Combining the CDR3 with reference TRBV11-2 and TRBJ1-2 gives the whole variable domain EAGVAQSPRYKIIEKRQSVAFWCNPISGHATLYWYQQILGQGPKLLIQFQNNGVVDDSQLPKDRFSAERLKGVDSTLKIQPAKLEDSAVYLCASSLGADRAGGYTFGSGTRLTVV.

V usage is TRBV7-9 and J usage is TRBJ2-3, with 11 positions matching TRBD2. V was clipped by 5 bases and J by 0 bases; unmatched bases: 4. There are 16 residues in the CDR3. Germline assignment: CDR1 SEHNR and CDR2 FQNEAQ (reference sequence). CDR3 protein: CASSRLAGTSTDTQYF. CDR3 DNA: TGTGCCAGCAGCAGACTAGCGGGGACTAGCACAGATACGCAGTATTTT. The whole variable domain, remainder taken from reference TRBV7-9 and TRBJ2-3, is DTGVSQNPRHKITKRGQNVTFRCDPISEHNRLYWYRQTLGQGPEFLTYFQNEAQLEKSRLLSDRFSAERPKGSFSTLEIQRTEQGDSAMYLCASSRLAGTSTDTQYFGPGTRLTVL.

CDR3 loop: CASSLARTSEETQYF. The CDR3 DNA reads TGTGCCAGCAGCTTAGCCCGGACTAGCGAAGAGACCCAGTACTTC. The chain uses TRBV7-2 and TRBJ2-5, with 9 bases that match TRBD2. Trimming removed 0 bases from V and 3 bases from J; junction bases left unmatched: 2. CDR1 SGHTA and CDR2 FQGNSA come from the germline V gene. CDR3 length: 15 amino acids.

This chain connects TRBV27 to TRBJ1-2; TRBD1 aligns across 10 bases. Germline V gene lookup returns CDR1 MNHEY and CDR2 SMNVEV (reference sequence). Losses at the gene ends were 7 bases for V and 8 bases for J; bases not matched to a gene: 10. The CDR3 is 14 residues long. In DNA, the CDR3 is TGTGCCAGCAAGACGACAGGGGGCGCGAGGGGCTACACCTTC. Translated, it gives CASKTTGGARGYTF.

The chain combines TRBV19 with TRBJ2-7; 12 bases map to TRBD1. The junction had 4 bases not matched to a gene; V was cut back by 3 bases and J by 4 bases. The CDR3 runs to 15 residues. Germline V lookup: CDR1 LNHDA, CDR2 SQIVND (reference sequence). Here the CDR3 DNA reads TGTGCCAGTAGTATCCAGGGACAGGGGGCTTACGAGCAGTACTTC. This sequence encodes CASSIQGQGAYEQYF.

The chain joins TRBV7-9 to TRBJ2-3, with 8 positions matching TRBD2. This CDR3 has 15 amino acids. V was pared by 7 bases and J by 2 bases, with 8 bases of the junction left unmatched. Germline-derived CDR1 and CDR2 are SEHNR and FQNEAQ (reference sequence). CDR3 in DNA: TGTGCCAGCACCCGTGGACTAGCACTCACAGATACGCAGTATTTT. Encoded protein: CASTRGLALTDTQYF.

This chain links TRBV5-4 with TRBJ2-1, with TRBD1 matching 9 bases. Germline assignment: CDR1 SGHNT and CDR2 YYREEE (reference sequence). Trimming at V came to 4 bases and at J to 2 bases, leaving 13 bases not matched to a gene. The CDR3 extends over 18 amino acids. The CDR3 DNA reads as TGTGCCAGCAGCCCACAACCGGGACAGGGAGGTACCTACAATGAGCAGTTCTTC. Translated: CASSPQPGQGGTYNEQFF.

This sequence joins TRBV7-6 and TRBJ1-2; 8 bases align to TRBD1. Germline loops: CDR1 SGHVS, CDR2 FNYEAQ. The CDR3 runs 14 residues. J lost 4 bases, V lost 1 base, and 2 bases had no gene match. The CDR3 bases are TGTGCCAGCAGCTTAGGGGACAGGTCCTATGGCTACACCTTC. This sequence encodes CASSLGDRSYGYTF.